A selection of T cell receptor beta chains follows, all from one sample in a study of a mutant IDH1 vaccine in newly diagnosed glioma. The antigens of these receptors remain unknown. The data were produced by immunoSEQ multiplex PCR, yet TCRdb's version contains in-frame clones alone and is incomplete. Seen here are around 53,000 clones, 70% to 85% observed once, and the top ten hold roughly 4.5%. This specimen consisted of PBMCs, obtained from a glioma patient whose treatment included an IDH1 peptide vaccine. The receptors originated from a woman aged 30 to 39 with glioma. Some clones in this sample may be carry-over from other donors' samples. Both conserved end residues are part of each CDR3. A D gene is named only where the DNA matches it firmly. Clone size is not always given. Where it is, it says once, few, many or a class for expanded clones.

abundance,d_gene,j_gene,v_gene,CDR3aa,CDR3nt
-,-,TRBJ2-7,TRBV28,CASSLAGRDSYEQYF,TGTGCCAGCAGTTTGGCGGGACGGGATTCCTACGAGCAGTACTTC
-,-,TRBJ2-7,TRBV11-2,CASSSTVHEQYF,TGTGCCAGCAGCTCGACAGTCCACGAGCAGTACTTC
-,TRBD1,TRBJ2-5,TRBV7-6,CASGASGQTQETQYF,TGTGCCAGCGGAGCGTCGGGACAGACCCAAGAGACCCAGTACTTC
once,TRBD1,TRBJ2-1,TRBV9,CASSVGGTGTYNEQFF,TGTGCCAGCAGCGTAGGAGGGACAGGGACTTACAATGAGCAGTTCTTC
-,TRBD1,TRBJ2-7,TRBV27,CASSLRVSPGTGNYEQYF,TGTGCCAGCAGTTTACGAGTCTCCCCCGGGACAGGTAACTACGAGCAGTACTTC
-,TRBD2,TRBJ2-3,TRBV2,CASSEAAGRTDTQYF,TGTGCCAGCAGTGAGGCAGCGGGGCGCACAGATACGCAGTATTTT
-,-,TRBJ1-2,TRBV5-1,CASSGGGSGGYTF,TGCGCCAGCTCTGGGGGGGGGAGCGGCGGCTACACCTTC
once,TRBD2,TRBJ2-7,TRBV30,CAWRLAGGPGEQYF,TGTGCCTGGAGGCTAGCGGGAGGGCCGGGCGAGCAGTACTTC
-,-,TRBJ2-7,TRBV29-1,CSVVSSYSYEQYF,TGCAGCGTTGTCTCAAGTTACTCCTACGAGCAGTACTTC
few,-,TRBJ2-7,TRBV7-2,CASSLSIGPGYEQYF,TGTGCCAGCAGCTTATCAATCGGGCCAGGGTACGAGCAGTACTTC
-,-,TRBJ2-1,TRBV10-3,CAISDLDEGGGYNEQFF,TGTGCCATCAGTGACCTCGACGAGGGAGGAGGCTACAATGAGCAGTTCTTC
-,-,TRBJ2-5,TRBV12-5,CASGLALLANQETQYF,TGTGCTAGTGGTTTGGCCCTTCTAGCGAACCAAGAGACCCAGTACTTC
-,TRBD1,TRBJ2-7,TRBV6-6,CASSWAGGYEQYF,TGTGCCAGCAGTTGGGCAGGGGGCTACGAGCAGTACTTC
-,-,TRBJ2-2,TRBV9,CASSKAFGELFF,TGTGCCAGCAGCAAAGCGTTCGGGGAGCTGTTTTTT
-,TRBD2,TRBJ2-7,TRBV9,CASSPRQGIAGSYEQYF,TGTGCCAGCAGCCCCCGGCAGGGAATAGCGGGATCCTACGAGCAGTACTTC
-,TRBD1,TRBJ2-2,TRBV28,CASTRGTGGRNTGELFF,TGTGCCAGCACCCGGGGGACAGGGGGCCGCAACACCGGGGAGCTGTTTTTT
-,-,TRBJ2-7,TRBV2,CASSESSPLSEQYF,TGTGCCAGCAGTGAGTCCAGCCCCCTGAGCGAGCAGTACTTC
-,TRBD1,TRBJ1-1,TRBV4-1,CASSLASGTGDTEAFF,TGCGCCAGCAGCCTAGCATCCGGGACAGGGGACACTGAAGCTTTCTTT
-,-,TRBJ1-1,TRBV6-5,CASSLERDTEAFF,TGTGCCAGCAGTTTGGAAAGAGACACTGAAGCTTTCTTT
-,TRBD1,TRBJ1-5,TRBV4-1,CASSQQDRDNQPQHF,TGCGCCAGCAGCCAACAAGACAGGGACAATCAGCCCCAGCATTTT
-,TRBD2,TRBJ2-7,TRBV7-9,CASSSSGTSHTEQYF,TGTGCCAGCAGCTCTTCCGGGACTAGTCATACCGAGCAGTACTTC
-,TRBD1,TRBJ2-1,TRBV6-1,CASSKTGNYNEQFF,TGTGCCAGCAGTAAGACAGGGAACTACAATGAGCAGTTCTTC
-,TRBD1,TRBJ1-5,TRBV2,CASSLDRGTGQPQHF,TGTGCCAGCAGCTTGGACAGGGGAACGGGTCAGCCCCAGCATTTT
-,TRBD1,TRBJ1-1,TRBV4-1,CASSHYRGGPEAFF,TGCGCCAGCAGCCATTACAGGGGAGGCCCTGAAGCTTTCTTT
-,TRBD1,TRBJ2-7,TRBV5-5,CASSGMGQGSPTPYEQYF,TGTGCCAGCAGCGGAATGGGACAGGGGTCCCCTACCCCATACGAGCAGTACTTC
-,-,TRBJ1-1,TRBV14,CASSPGDQGLNTEAFF,TGTGCCAGCAGCCCTGGAGACCAGGGCTTGAACACTGAAGCTTTCTTT
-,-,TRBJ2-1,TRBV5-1,CASSWGTLGNEQFF,TGCGCCAGCAGCTGGGGGACCCTCGGGAATGAGCAGTTCTTC
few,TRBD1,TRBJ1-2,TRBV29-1,CSARGAPRDYTF,TGCAGCGCCAGGGGGGCCCCGCGAGACTACACCTTC
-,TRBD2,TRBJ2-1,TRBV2,CASSEARTSGTPESIIF,TGTGCCAGCAGTGAAGCTCGGACTAGCGGGACTCCGGAAAGTATAATCTTC
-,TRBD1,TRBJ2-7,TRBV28,CASSSVWTGGSTRIYEQYF,TGTGCCAGCAGTTCGGTATGGACAGGGGGTTCGACTAGAATATACGAGCAGTACTTC
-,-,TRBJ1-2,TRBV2,CASSQRGDYGYTF,TGTGCCAGCAGTCAAAGGGGGGACTATGGCTACACCTTC
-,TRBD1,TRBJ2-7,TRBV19,CASRIQDRGNYEQYF,TGTGCCAGTAGAATCCAGGACAGGGGGAACTACGAGCAGTACTTC
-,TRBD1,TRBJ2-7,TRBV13,CASSSEARDSSSYEQYF,TGTGCCAGCAGCTCAGAAGCCCGGGACAGCAGCTCCTACGAGCAGTACTTC
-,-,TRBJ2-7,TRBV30,CAWSGVAGGANF,-
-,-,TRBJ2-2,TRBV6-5,CASTWGAGRGELFF,TGTGCCAGTACCTGGGGGGCGGGCAGAGGGGAGCTGTTTTTT
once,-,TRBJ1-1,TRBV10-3,CAISESGQTSEAFF,TGTGCCATCAGTGAGTCTGGGCAGACCTCCGAAGCTTTCTTT
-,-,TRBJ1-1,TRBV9,CASMGDTHTEAFF,TGTGCCAGCATGGGGGACACCCACACTGAAGCTTTCTTT
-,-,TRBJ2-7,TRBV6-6,CASSYSRAVSSYEQYF,TGTGCCAGCAGTTACTCGAGGGCCGTAAGCTCCTACGAGCAGTACTTC
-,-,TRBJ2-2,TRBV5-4,CASSPGTLTNRELFF,TGTGCCAGCAGCCCCGGGACTCTAACGAATCGGGAGCTGTTTTTT
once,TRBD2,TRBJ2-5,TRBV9,CASSLGASGQETQYF,TGTGCCAGCAGCCTTGGGGCTAGCGGACAAGAGACCCAGTACTTC
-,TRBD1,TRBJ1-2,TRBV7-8,CASSPDRAYGYTF,TGTGCCAGCAGCCCCGACAGGGCCTATGGCTACACCTTC
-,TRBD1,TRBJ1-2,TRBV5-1,CASSSRDRTDGYTF,TGCGCCAGCAGCTCCCGGGACAGGACGGATGGCTACACCTTC
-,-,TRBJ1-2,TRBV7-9,CASSLMGAGGYTF,TGTGCCAGCAGCTTAATGGGGGCAGGCGGCTACACCTTC
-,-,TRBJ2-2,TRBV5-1,CASGLAGRNTGELFF,TGCGCCAGCGGGTTGGCAGGGCGAAACACCGGGGAGCTGTTTTTT
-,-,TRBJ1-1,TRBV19,CASSTRTAINTEAFF,TGTGCCAGTAGTACACGGACAGCCATCAACACTGAAGCTTTCTTT
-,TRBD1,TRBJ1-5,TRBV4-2,CASSRDPGQEYQPQHF,TGTGCCAGCAGCCGTGATCCGGGACAGGAGTATCAGCCCCAGCATTTT
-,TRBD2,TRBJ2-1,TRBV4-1,CASSQGASGRAGEFF,TGCGCCAGCAGCCAAGGGGCTAGCGGGAGGGCCGGGGAGTTCTTC
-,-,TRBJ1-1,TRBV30,CAWSERPNTEAFF,TGTGCCTGGAGCGAGCGACCGAACACTGAAGCTTTCTTT
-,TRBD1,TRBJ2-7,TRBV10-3,CAIRGTGNEQYF,TGTGCCATCAGGGGGACAGGGAACGAGCAGTACTTC
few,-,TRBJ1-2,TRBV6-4,CASRGEDYGYTF,TGTGCCAGCAGAGGGGAGGACTATGGCTACACCTTC
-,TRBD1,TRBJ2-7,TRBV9,CASSTGAGSSYEQYF,TGTGCCAGCTCAACAGGGGCTGGAAGCTCCTACGAGCAGTACTTC
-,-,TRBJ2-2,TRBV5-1,CASSPFGGGNTGELFF,TGCGCCAGCAGCCCGTTCGGAGGGGGAAACACCGGGGAGCTGTTTTTT
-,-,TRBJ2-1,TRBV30,CAWSTGPWRDMAGPPTNEQFF,TGTGCCTGGAGTACAGGGCCCTGGAGGGATATGGCGGGCCCCCCCACAAATGAGCAGTTCTTC
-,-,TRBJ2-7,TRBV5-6,CASRDSYEQYF,TGTGCCAGCAGGGACTCCTACGAGCAGTACTTC
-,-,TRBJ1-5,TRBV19,CASSPGRAGHQPQHF,TGTGCCAGTAGTCCCGGACGAGCGGGGCATCAGCCCCAGCATTTT
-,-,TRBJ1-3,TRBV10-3,CAISESGDTIYF,TGTGCCATCAGTGAGTCGGGAGACACCATATATTTT
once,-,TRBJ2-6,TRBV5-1,CASSPWGGYRSSGANVLTF,TGCGCCAGCAGCCCGTGGGGTGGCTACAGGTCCTCTGGGGCCAACGTCCTGACTTTC
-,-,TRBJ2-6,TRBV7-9,CASSSPWGLQAGANVLTF,TGTGCCAGCAGCTCCCCCTGGGGGCTCCAGGCTGGGGCCAACGTCCTGACTTTC
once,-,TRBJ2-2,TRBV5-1,CASSLNTGELFF,TGCGCCAGCAGCCTGAACACCGGGGAGCTGTTTTTT
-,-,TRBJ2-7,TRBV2,CASSDIVALKGPYEQYF,TGTGCCAGCAGTGATATCGTAGCGCTAAAGGGGCCCTACGAGCAGTACTTC